The 7 T cell receptor beta chains in this list originate from one sample, sequenced in a study of OX40 agonist ivuxolimab in advanced cancers. The assay was immunoSEQ multiplex PCR, and TCRdb's table has in-frame clones only and misses some. The table includes 55,000 to 70,000 clones, roughly 84% detected once. The sample here was CD4+ or CD8+ T cells sorted from blood, taken in a trial of the OX40 agonist ivuxolimab. All receptors come from an adult with an advanced solid tumor such as melanoma, head and neck, liver or kidney cancer.

The V gene is TRBV30, the J gene TRBJ2-7, with 8 bases fitting TRBD1. CDR3 size: 14 residues. The germline V gene encodes CDR1 GTSNPN and CDR2 SVGIG (reference sequence). The J segment lost 3 bases and the V segment lost 2 bases, leaving 6 bases of the junction unmatched. Here the CDR3 DNA reads TGTGCCTGGAGTTTATGGACAGGGAACTACGAGCAGTACTTC. This translates into CAWSLWTGNYEQYF.

In DNA, the CDR3 is TGTGCCAGCAGTCCCTCGACAGGGTCTGGGAGCAATCAGCCCCAGCATTTT. This sequence encodes CASSPSTGSGSNQPQHF. This chain links TRBV27 with TRBJ1-5; TRBD1 aligns across 7 bases. V shed 5 bases and J 1 base; nucleotides not matched to a gene: 11. Germline CDR1 reads MNHEY; CDR2 reads SMNVEV (reference sequence). The length of the CDR3 is 17 residues.

Only a few counts were recorded for this clone. The genes are TRBV6-1 and TRBJ2-3, with TRBD2 matching 12 bases. Germline assignment: CDR1 MNHNS and CDR2 SASEGT. V was pared by 6 bases and J by 8 bases, with 9 bases of the junction left unmatched. The CDR3 sequence is 15 residues long. The CDR3 DNA is TGTGCCAGCAGAAGAGGACTAGCGGGATGGGTTACGCAGTATTTT. This sequence encodes CASRRGLAGWVTQYF.

In this sample, this clone turned up a few times. The J gene is TRBJ2-3, the V gene TRBV28, with 11 bases lining up with TRBD2. The CDR3 loop spans 18 amino acids. Germline V CDR1 and CDR2: MDHEN, SYDVKM. The trim removed 0 bases at V and 1 base at J, leaving 6 bases unmatched. The CDR3: CASSLWLAGGSGTDTQYF. The CDR3 bases are TGTGCCAGCAGTTTATGGCTAGCGGGAGGATCGGGCACAGATACGCAGTATTTT.

The chain is built from TRBV11-3 and TRBJ2-7; D might be TRBD2 (5 bases). The CDR3 loop spans 12 amino acids. V lost 4 bases to trimming and J lost 7 bases, with 11 bases between them. Germline CDR1 SGHNT, CDR2 YENEEA. The CDR3 DNA reads as TGTGCCAGCAGCTCCTCCCGGGAAGAGCAGTACTTC. This translates into CASSSSREEQYF.

The chain uses TRBV27 and TRBJ2-3, with TRBD2 matching 13 bases. Germline CDR1 is MNHEY and CDR2 is SMNVEV (reference sequence). V shed 4 bases and J 5 bases; nucleotides not matched to a gene: 3. The CDR3 length is 15 residues. The CDR3 reads CASSSGTSGIDTQYF. CDR3 bases: TGTGCCAGCAGTTCGGGGACTAGCGGGATAGATACGCAGTATTTT.

CDR3 bases: TGTGCCAGTAGTATCTACCGGATTAATTCACCCCTCCACTTT. It yields the protein CASSIYRINSPLHF. V is TRBV19 and J is TRBJ1-6; D is ambiguous. V dropped 3 bases and J dropped 6 bases, with 9 bases sitting between them. The CDR3 length is 14 residues. Germline V CDR1 and CDR2: LNHDA, SQIVND (reference sequence). The full variable domain, completed using reference TRBV19 and TRBJ1-6, is DGGITQSPKYLFRKEGQNVTLSCEQNLNHDAMYWYRQDPGQGLRLIYYSQIVNDFQKGDIAEGYSVSREKKESFPLTVTSAQKNPTAFYLCASSIYRINSPLHFGNGTRLTVT.